These 18 T cell receptor beta chains came from one sample sequenced in a study of blood T cell repertoires in COVID-19. TCRdb's copy holds only in-frame clones and misses some; the assay was immunoSEQ multiplex PCR. Of approximately 300,000 clones in the sample, roughly 85% were seen once. Sequences were obtained from PBMCs or T cells enriched from blood (not recorded which). Source of these receptors: a woman aged 30 to 39 who had recovered from COVID-19.

This clone occurred once. The chain has TRBV5-5 and TRBJ1-2; 7 nucleotides align to TRBD1. Looked up from germline, CDR1 is SGHKS and CDR2 is YYEKEE (reference sequence). Trimming cost V 3 bases and J 0 bases; bases outside gene matches: 5. The CDR3 loop spans 15 amino acids. The CDR3 sequence is CASSSLGTANYGYTF. The CDR3 DNA reads as TGTGCCAGCAGCTCCTTGGGGACAGCTAACTATGGCTACACCTTC.

The chain employs TRBV12-5 and TRBJ2-1, with D unresolved. The ends were cut back, 1 base at V and 9 bases at J, with 10 bases in the middle. CDR1 LGHNT and CDR2 FRNRAP come from the germline V gene. The CDR3 runs to 13 residues. Written as DNA, the CDR3 is TGTGCTAGTGGTTTGGCAGGTAGTCTTGAGCAGTTCTTC. Translation gives CASGLAGSLEQFF.

The genes are TRBV27 and TRBJ1-5; D is undetermined. Trimming pared 7 bases from V and 1 base from J, leaving 8 bases between. Germline CDR1 is MNHEY and CDR2 is SMNVEV (reference sequence). The CDR3 has 13 residues. The CDR3 spells CASKRRSNQPQHF. In nucleotides, the CDR3 is TGTGCCAGCAAGCGGAGAAGCAATCAGCCCCAGCATTTT.

The rearrangement links TRBV2 to TRBJ1-6, with 7 nucleotides matching TRBD1. The ends lost 6 bases at V and 8 bases at J; junction bases unmatched: 10. CDR1 and CDR2 (germline): SNHLY, FYNNEI. The CDR3 runs to 15 residues. The CDR3 DNA sequence: TGTGCCAGCAGCCAGGGACAGAGGGGATATTCACCCCTCCACTTT. This encodes CASSQGQRGYSPLHF.

CDR3 sequence (DNA): TGTGCCAGCAGCGTAGTCGGCGGTCATTCCGATGAGCAGTTCTTC. Protein sequence: CASSVVGGHSDEQFF. The genes are TRBV9 and TRBJ2-1; no definite D call. This CDR3 spans 15 amino acids. V lost 0 bases, J lost 8 bases, and 15 bases lay in between. The germline V gene has CDR1 SGDLS and CDR2 YYNGEE.

This clone was counted a few times. This chain links TRBV11-2 with TRBJ1-2; D possibly corresponds to TRBD1 (5 bases). V lost 0 bases and J 7 bases, leaving 6 bases between the germline ends. Germline assignment: CDR1 SGHAT and CDR2 FQNNGV. CDR3 length: 12 residues. The DNA of the CDR3 is TGTGCCAGCAGCTTAGAACAGGTTGGCTACACCTTC. Encoded protein: CASSLEQVGYTF.

The V call is TRBV28, the J call TRBJ1-3, with 7 bases lining up with TRBD1. V lost 2 bases to trimming and J lost 4 bases; unmatched junction nucleotides: 2. The CDR3 consists of 14 residues. CDR1 MDHEN and CDR2 SYDVKM come from the germline V gene. The CDR3 is CASSLETGGNTIYF. The CDR3 coding sequence is TGTGCCAGCAGTTTAGAGACAGGGGGAAACACCATATATTTT.

The chain has TRBV28 and TRBJ1-2, with 7 bases fitting TRBD1. The CDR3 is made up of 14 amino acids. Germline V CDR1 and CDR2: MDHEN, SYDVKM. V shed 4 bases, J shed 5 bases, and the junction held 7 bases outside the gene matches. The CDR3, as DNA: TGTGCCAGCAGTTCCGGGACAGAGCTTTATGGCTACACCTTC. It is translated as CASSSGTELYGYTF.

The rearrangement links TRBV6-1 to TRBJ2-3; D is perhaps TRBD2 (6 bases). Between the trimmed V and J ends, which lost 0 bases and 4 bases, there was a span of 20 bases. The CDR3 is made up of 18 amino acids. Germline CDR1 is MNHNS and CDR2 is SASEGT. In nucleotides, the CDR3 is TGTGCCAGCAGTGAAGCCCTTCTGGGCGGGATCGTAGCAGATACGCAGTATTTT. Translation: CASSEALLGGIVADTQYF.

The chain joins TRBV3-1 (or the pseudogene TRBV3-2) to TRBJ2-7; no clear D. This CDR3 has 16 amino acids. Trimming shortened V by 4 bases and J by 2 bases, and 18 bases separated the two germline ends. Looked up from germline, CDR1 is LGHDT and CDR2 is YNNKEL (reference sequence). The DNA of the CDR3 is TGTGCCAGCAGCCTACAGAAAACTCCAACAGCCTACGAGCAGTACTTC. Translated, it gives CASSLQKTPTAYEQYF.

The genes are TRBV7-9 and TRBJ2-7; TRBD2 is a possible D gene (7 bases). The CDR3 runs to 18 residues. Trimming cost V 2 bases and J 1 base, with 21 bases left between them. Germline V gives CDR1 SEHNR, CDR2 FQNEAQ (reference sequence). The CDR3 loop is CASSLRLGRGGESYEQYF. CDR3 bases: TGTGCCAGCAGCTTACGATTAGGTCGAGGGGGGGAATCCTACGAGCAGTACTTC.

The chain links TRBV10-3 to TRBJ1-3; possibly TRBD1 for D (5 bases). There are 15 residues in the CDR3. Trimming pared 3 bases from V and 2 bases from J, leaving 11 bases between. Per germline, CDR1 ENHRY and CDR2 SYGVKD. The CDR3 DNA reads as TGTGCCATCAGTGATATTGAGACAGCTGGAAACACCATATATTTT. Translation gives CAISDIETAGNTIYF.

This chain joins TRBV7-8 and TRBJ1-4; 8 nucleotides match TRBD1. Germline assignment: CDR1 SGHVS and CDR2 FQNEAQ. The junction had 6 bases not matched to a gene; V was cut back by 5 bases and J by 7 bases. The CDR3 contains 14 residues. The CDR3 sequence: CASSPDRVPEKLFF. The CDR3 DNA sequence: TGTGCCAGCAGCCCGGACAGGGTCCCTGAAAAACTGTTTTTT.

J is TRBJ2-1 and V is TRBV18; TRBD2 is a possible D gene (5 bases). V was shortened by 6 bases and J by 12 bases, with 12 bases between the two germline ends. Germline values: CDR1 KGHSH, CDR2 LQKENI. The CDR3 runs to 11 residues. The CDR3 reads CASSRDYGQFF. The DNA for the CDR3 is TGTGCCAGCTCCCGAGACTATGGGCAGTTCTTC. The full variable domain, with the rest looked up from reference TRBV18 and TRBJ2-1, is NAGVMQNPRHLVRRRGQEARLRCSPMKGHSHVYWYRQLPEEGLKFMVYLQKENIIDESGMPKERFSAEFPKEGPSILRIQQVVRGDSAAYFCASSRDYGQFFGPGTRLTVL.

This clone was detected once. This chain uses TRBV28 with TRBJ1-2; D uncertain. CDR3 length: 12 residues. Looked up from germline, CDR1 is MDHEN and CDR2 is SYDVKM. Trimming removed 5 bases from V and 3 bases from J, with 7 bases in between. CDR3 residues: CASSPSDYGYTF. The CDR3 nucleotides read TGTGCCAGCAGTCCATCAGACTATGGCTACACCTTC.

Comment on this clone: Relative to the germline gene, one junction end is altered; a read error may explain this. The rearrangement joins TRBV3-1 (or the pseudogene TRBV3-2) to TRBJ2-1, with 8 bases fitting TRBD1. CDR1 LGHDT and CDR2 YNNKEL come from the germline V gene (reference sequence). The CDR3 extends over 15 amino acids. The CDR3 region is CASCHRGSSYNEQFF. The CDR3 coding sequence is TGTGCCAGCTGCCACAGGGGGAGCTCCTACAATGAGCAGTTCTTC.

The chain uses TRBV28 and TRBJ1-1; TRBD1 matches at 8 bases. The ends lost 10 bases at V and 7 bases at J; junction bases unmatched: 17. CDR1 and CDR2 (germline): MDHEN, SYDVKM. This CDR3 region has 15 residues. CDR3 amino acids: CATENVPQGAVEAFF. CDR3 DNA: TGTGCCACCGAGAACGTCCCGCAGGGGGCGGTTGAAGCTTTCTTT.

V usage is TRBV5-1 and J usage is TRBJ2-1; TRBD1 agrees at 9 bases. The germline V gene has CDR1 SGHRS and CDR2 YFSETQ. With 4 bases clipped from V and 0 bases from J, the junction kept 2 bases outside the gene matches. The CDR3 totals 15 residues. CDR3 in DNA: TGCGCCAGCAGCCAACAGGGGGCCTCCTACAATGAGCAGTTCTTC. It translates to CASSQQGASYNEQFF.